This T cell receptor beta chain emerged from a study of blood T cell repertoires in COVID-19. About the study: There were acute and convalescent COVID-19 samples, and they came from the United States, Italy and Spain.

Grouping used clinical history reported by participants in a survey and questionnaire. V was clipped by 2 bases and J by 5 bases, with 15 bases between them. From germline, CDR1 is SNHLY and CDR2 FYNNEI. The CDR3 has 15 amino acids. Authors' data handling: Reference gene primer amplification gave nucleated cell count estimates. Clones were read by immunoSEQ multiplex PCR, and TCRdb kept only the in-frame ones, dropping some. Clone size and the V and J calls come from that table; the DNA yielded D and trimming. Among fewer than 300,000 clones listed, about nine tenths were seen once. The sequenced material came from PBMCs or T cells enriched from blood (not recorded which). V is TRBV2 and J is TRBJ1-1; TRBD1 is a possible D gene (6 bases). The receptor was derived from a man aged 18 to 30 who had recovered from COVID-19. The chain's CDR3 is CASSELEQGRTEAFF. The CDR3 DNA follows: TGTGCCAGCAGTGAATTGGAGCAGGGGCGGACTGAAGCTTTCTTT.